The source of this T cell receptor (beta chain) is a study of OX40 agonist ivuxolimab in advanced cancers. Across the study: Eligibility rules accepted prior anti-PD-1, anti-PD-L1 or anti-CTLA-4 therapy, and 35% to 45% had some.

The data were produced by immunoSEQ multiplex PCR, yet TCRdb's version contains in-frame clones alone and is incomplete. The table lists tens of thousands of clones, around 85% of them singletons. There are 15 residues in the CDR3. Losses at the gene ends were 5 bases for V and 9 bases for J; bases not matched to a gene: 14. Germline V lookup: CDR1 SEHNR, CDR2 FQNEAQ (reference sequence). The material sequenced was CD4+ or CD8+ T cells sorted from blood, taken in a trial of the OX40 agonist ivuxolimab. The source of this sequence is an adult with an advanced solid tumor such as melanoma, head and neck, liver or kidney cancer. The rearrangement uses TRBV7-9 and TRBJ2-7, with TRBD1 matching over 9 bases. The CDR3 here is CASSRRVGQGNVQYF. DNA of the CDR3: TGTGCCAGCAGCCGGCGGGTGGGACAGGGAAATGTGCAGTACTTC.